The 8 T cell receptor beta chains presented below share a single source sample, sequenced in a study of T cell responses to AZD1222 COVID-19 vaccine. Sequenced by immunoSEQ multiplex PCR; TCRdb stores in-frame clones only, minus some. The sample contains about 88,000 clones, roughly 91% of which appear only once. Material: peripheral blood, obtained 28 days after the second AZD1222 dose. Receptors originate from an adult who received the AZD1222 COVID-19 vaccine.

V is TRBV19 and J is TRBJ1-5; D perhaps matches TRBD1 (5 bases). The germline CDR1 and CDR2 sequences are LNHDA and SQIVND (reference sequence). The CDR3 totals 12 residues. V was pared by 8 bases and J by 6 bases, with 11 bases between. The CDR3 sequence is CASVEGSQPQHF. CDR3 in DNA: TGTGCCAGTGTCGAGGGGAGTCAGCCCCAGCATTTT. Variable domain in full (rest from reference TRBV19 and TRBJ1-5): DGGITQSPKYLFRKEGQNVTLSCEQNLNHDAMYWYRQDPGQGLRLIYYSQIVNDFQKGDIAEGYSVSREKKESFPLTVTSAQKNPTAFYLCASVEGSQPQHFGDGTRLSIL.

The rearrangement uses TRBV19 and TRBJ1-4; TRBD1 might be the D (6 bases). The V end lost 4 bases, the J end lost 5 bases, and 17 bases lay between the germline ends. CDR3 length: 16 amino acids. The germline gives CDR1 LNHDA, CDR2 SQIVND (reference sequence). In DNA form, the CDR3 reads TGTGCCAGTAGTAGGGGGACAACGATAGCCAATGAAAAACTGTTTTTT. This encodes CASSRGTTIANEKLFF.

This clone occurred once. This sequence joins TRBV5-1 and TRBJ1-6; 9 bases are shared with TRBD1. CDR3 length: 16 amino acids. The germline CDR1 and CDR2 sequences are SGHRS and YFSETQ. Germline trimming cut 1 base from V and 9 bases from J; bases unmatched to any gene: 8. CDR3 sequence (DNA): TGCGCCAGCAGCTTGATGCCCCCGGGACAGGGTTCACCCCTCCACTTT. Residues: CASSLMPPGQGSPLHF.

This sequence joins TRBV19 and TRBJ2-5; unclear D gene. This CDR3 has 14 amino acids. V lost 5 bases and J lost 5, with 15 bases in between. Germline CDR1 and CDR2: LNHDA and SQIVND (reference sequence). As DNA, the CDR3 is TGTGCCAGTAGTCCCGAGGAGACTTGGGAGACCCAGTACTTC. Its translation: CASSPEETWETQYF.

The CDR3 spells CASSPAGDNEQFF. In DNA, the CDR3 is TGTGCCAGCTCACCGGCAGGGGACAATGAGCAGTTCTTC. This sequence joins TRBV18 and TRBJ2-1; a possible D gene is TRBD1 (6 bases). Germline V gene lookup returns CDR1 KGHSH and CDR2 LQKENI. The CDR3 loop spans 13 amino acids. Trimming pared 3 bases from V and 5 bases from J, leaving 8 bases between. The entire variable domain, with the rest obtained from reference TRBV18 and TRBJ2-1, is as follows: NAGVMQNPRHLVRRRGQEARLRCSPMKGHSHVYWYRQLPEEGLKFMVYLQKENIIDESGMPKERFSAEFPKEGPSILRIQQVVRGDSAAYFCASSPAGDNEQFFGPGTRLTVL.

This clone appeared a single time. The chain couples TRBV3-1 (or the pseudogene TRBV3-2) to TRBJ1-5, with no clear D. The germline V gene has CDR1 LGHDT and CDR2 YNNKEL (reference sequence). Trimming took off 2 bases at V and 2 bases at J, with 7 bases between the two ends. This CDR3 contains 14 residues. CDR3 nucleotides: TGTGCCAGCAGCCAACGACATGGCAATCAGCCCCAGCATTTT. This translates into CASSQRHGNQPQHF.

The V gene is TRBV4-1, the J gene TRBJ1-5, with D uncertain. Germline CDR1 and CDR2: MGHRA and YSYEKL. The CDR3 extends over 15 amino acids. The V end lost 2 bases, the J end lost 4 bases, and 12 bases lay between the germline ends. CDR3 residues: CASSQSRNKNQPQHF. The CDR3 DNA sequence: TGCGCCAGCAGCCAATCAAGAAACAAAAATCAGCCCCAGCATTTT.

The chain is built from TRBV5-1 and TRBJ1-6; D gene uncertain. Trimming cost V 2 bases and J 0 bases, with 9 bases left between them. The CDR3 has 16 residues. The V gene's germline CDR1 is SGHRS and CDR2 YFSETQ. CDR3 loop: CASSFGGSSYNSPLHF. CDR3 coding DNA: TGCGCCAGCAGCTTTGGTGGGAGCTCCTATAATTCACCCCTCCACTTT.